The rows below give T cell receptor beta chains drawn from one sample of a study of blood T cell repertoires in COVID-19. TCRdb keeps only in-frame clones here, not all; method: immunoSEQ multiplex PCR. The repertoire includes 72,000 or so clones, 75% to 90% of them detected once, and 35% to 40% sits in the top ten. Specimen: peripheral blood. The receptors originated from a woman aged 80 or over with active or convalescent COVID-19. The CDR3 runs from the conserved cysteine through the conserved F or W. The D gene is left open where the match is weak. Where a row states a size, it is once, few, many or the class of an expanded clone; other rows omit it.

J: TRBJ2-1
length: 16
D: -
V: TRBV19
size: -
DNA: TGTGCCAGTAGAGCCCCCTCGACTAGTGGTCAGGGTGAGCAGTTCTTC
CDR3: CASRAPSTSGQGEQFF

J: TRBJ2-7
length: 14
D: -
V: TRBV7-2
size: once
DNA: TGTGCCAGCAGCTTGATGGGCCCCTTCTACGAGCAGTACTTC
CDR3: CASSLMGPFYEQYF

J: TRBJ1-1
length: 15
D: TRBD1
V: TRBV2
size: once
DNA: TGTGCCAGCAGTAGACGACAGGGGCGGGACACTGAAGCTTTCTTT
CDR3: CASSRRQGRDTEAFF

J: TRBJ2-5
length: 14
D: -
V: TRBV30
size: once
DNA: TGTGCCTGGGGACCGGGACAAAGTACGGAGACCCAGTACTTC
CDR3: CAWGPGQSTETQYF

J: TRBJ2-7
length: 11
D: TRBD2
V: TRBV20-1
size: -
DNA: TGCAGTGCTAGCGGGGGGTACGAGCAGTACTTC
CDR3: CSASGGYEQYF

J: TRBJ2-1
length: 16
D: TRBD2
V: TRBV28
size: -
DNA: TGTGCCAGCAGGCGTGCCGGACTAGCGGGGGGAAGTGAGCAGTTCTTC
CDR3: CASRRAGLAGGSEQFF

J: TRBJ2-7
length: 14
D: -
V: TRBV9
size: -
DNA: TGTGCCAGCAGCGTATCAGGGGAGTTCTACGAGCAGTACTTC
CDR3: CASSVSGEFYEQYF

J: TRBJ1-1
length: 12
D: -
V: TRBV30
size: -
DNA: TGTGTCATTCAGGGGTGGAACACTGAAGCTTTCTTT
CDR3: CVIQGWNTEAFF

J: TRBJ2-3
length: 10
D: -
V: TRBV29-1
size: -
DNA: TGCAGCGTTCTAATAGATACGCAGTATTTT
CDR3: CSVLIDTQYF

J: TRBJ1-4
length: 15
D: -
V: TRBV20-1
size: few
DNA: TGCAGTGCTAGTCCTGGGGCCGCGGTCAATGAAAAACTGTTTTTT
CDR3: CSASPGAAVNEKLFF

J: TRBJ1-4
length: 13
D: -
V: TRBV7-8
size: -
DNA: TGTGCCAGCAGGATTCGGACAGATGAAAAACTGTTTTTT
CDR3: CASRIRTDEKLFF

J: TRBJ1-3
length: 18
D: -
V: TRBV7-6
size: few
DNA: TGTGCCAGCAGCTTAACCCATCAACACGGGAACTCTGGAAACACCATATATTTT
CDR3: CASSLTHQHGNSGNTIYF

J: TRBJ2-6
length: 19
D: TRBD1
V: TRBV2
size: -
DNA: TGTGCCAGCAGTGAATATCTAAGGACAGGGGCTTCTGGGGCCAACGTCCTGACTTTC
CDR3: CASSEYLRTGASGANVLTF

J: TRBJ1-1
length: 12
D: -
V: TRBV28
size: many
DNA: TGTGCCAGCGGGGGGAGGGGTTTTGAAGCTTTCTTT
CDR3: CASGGRGFEAFF

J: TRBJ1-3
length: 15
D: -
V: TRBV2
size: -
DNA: TGTGCCAGCAGTCCACAGGGAGCGTGGTTGGACACCATATATTTT
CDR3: CASSPQGAWLDTIYF

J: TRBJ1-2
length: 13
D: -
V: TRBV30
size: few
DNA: TGTGCCTGGAGTACTCGGGGAAACACTGGCTACACCTTC
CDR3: CAWSTRGNTGYTF

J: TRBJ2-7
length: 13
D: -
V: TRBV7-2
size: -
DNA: TGTGCCAGCAGCCCCCAAAACTCCTACGAGCAGTACTTC
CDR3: CASSPQNSYEQYF

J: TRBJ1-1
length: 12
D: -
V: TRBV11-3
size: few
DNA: TGTGCCAGCAGCTTAGCTAGTAGCGGTTTGTTCTTT
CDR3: CASSLASSGLFF

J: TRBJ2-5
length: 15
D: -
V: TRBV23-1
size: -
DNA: TGCGCCAGCAGTCACGAGGGAAGACCACGGGAGACCCAGTACTTC
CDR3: CASSHEGRPRETQYF

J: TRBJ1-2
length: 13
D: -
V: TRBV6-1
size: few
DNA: TGTGCCAGCAGGGAAGACCTAAACTATGGCTACACCTTC
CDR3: CASREDLNYGYTF

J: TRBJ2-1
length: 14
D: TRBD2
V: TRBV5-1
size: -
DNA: TGCGCCAGCAGCGGGCTAGCGGGGGTCAATGAGCAGTTCTTC
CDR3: CASSGLAGVNEQFF

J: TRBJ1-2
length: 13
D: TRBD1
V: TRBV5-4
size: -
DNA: TGTGCCAGCAGCCTACAGGGGGGTGGGGGCTACACCTTC
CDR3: CASSLQGGGGYTF

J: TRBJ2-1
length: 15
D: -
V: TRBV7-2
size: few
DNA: TGTGCCACGAGCTCCGGGATAGGTTCCTACAATGAGCAGTTCTTC
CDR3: CATSSGIGSYNEQFF

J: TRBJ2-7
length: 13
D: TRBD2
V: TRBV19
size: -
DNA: TGTGCCAGTAGTATCGCGGGGGACTACGAGCAGTACTTC
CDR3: CASSIAGDYEQYF

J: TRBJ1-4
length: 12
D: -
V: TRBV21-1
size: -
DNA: TGTGCCAGGTTACAGGGGAATGAAAAACTGTTTTTT
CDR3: CARLQGNEKLFF

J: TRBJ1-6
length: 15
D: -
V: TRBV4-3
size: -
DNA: TGCGCCAGCAGCCAAGCCTCGGATGAGGTTTCACCCCTCCACTTT
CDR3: CASSQASDEVSPLHF

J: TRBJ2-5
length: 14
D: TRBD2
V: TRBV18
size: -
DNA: TGTGCCAGCTCACCCCAGGGACTAGAGGAGACCCAGTACTTC
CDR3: CASSPQGLEETQYF

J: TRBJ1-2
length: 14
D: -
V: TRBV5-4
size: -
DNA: TGTGCCAGCACCTTAGGGGGACGGACCTATGGCTACACCTTC
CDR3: CASTLGGRTYGYTF

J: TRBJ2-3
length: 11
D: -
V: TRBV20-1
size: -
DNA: TGCAGTGCTAGAGGCAGAGATACGCAGTATTTT
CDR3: CSARGRDTQYF

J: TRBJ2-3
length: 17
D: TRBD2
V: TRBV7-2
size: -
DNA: TGTGCCAGCAGCTTAAGGACTAGCGGGGGTGGCACAGATACGCAGTATTTT
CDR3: CASSLRTSGGGTDTQYF

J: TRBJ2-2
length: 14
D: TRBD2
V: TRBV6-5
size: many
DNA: TGTGCCAGCAGTCCGGGACTAGTACCCAGGGAGCTGTTTTTT
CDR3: CASSPGLVPRELFF

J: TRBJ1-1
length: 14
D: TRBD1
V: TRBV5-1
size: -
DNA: TGCGCCAGCAGCTTTGGACAGGGGGCCTCGGAAGCTTTCTTT
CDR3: CASSFGQGASEAFF

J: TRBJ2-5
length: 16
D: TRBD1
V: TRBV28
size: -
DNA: TGTGCCAGCAGTTTAGAGGGACAGGGGGCGAGAGAGACCCAGTACTTC
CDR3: CASSLEGQGARETQYF

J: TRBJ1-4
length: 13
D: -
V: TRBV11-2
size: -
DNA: TGTGCCAGCAGCAGGGGGGGTAATGAAAAACTGTTTTTT
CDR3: CASSRGGNEKLFF

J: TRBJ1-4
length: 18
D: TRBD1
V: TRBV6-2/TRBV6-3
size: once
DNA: TGTGCCAGCAGTTATGTGTCCCCCACAGGGGCGATTAATGAAAAACTGTTTTTT
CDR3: CASSYVSPTGAINEKLFF

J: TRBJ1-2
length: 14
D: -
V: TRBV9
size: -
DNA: TGTGCCAGCAGCGTAGGGGTCCAGACATATGGCTACACCTTC
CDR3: CASSVGVQTYGYTF

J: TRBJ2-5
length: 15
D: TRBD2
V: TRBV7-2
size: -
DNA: TGTGCCAGCAGCTCTAGTGGACGGGGGGGGGAGACCCAGTACTTC
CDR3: CASSSSGRGGETQYF

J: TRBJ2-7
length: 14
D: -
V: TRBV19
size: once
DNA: TGTGCCAGTAGTCCACGGACAGTCACCCACGAGCAGTACTTC
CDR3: CASSPRTVTHEQYF

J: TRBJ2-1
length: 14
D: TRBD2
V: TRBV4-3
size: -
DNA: TGCGCCAGCAGCCCTAGCGGGGGGGCCACTGAGCAGTTCTTC
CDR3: CASSPSGGATEQFF

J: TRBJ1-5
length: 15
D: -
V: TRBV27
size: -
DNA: TGTGCCAGCAGTTTATCGGCAGGGTATCTGCAGCCCCAGCATTTT
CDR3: CASSLSAGYLQPQHF

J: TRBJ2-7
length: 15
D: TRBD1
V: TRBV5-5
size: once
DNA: TGTGCCAGCAGCTTGGAGGGGGCCCCCCTTTACGAGCAGTACTTC
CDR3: CASSLEGAPLYEQYF

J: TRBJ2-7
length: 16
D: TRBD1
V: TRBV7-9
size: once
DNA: TGTGCCAGCAGCCCGTCGAACCGGGACAGGGTCTACGAGCAGTACTTC
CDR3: CASSPSNRDRVYEQYF

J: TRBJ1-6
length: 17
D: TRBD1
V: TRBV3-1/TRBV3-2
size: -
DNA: TGTGCCAGCAGCCAAGTTGGTACAGGGGAGGACAATTCACCCCTCCACTTT
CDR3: CASSQVGTGEDNSPLHF

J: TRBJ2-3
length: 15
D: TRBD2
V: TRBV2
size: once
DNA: TGTGCCAGCCATAGAGAGCGGGGGGGCAGAGATACGCAGTATTTT
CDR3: CASHRERGGRDTQYF

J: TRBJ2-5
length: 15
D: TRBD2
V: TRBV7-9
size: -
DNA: TGTGCCAGCAGCCCGAGGGCTAGCGGGGCTTGGGCCCAGTACTTC
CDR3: CASSPRASGAWAQYF

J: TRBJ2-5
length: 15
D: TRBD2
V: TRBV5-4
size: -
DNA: TGTGCCAGCAGCTTGAGCCCGCGGGGGGGAGAGACCCAGTACTTC
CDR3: CASSLSPRGGETQYF

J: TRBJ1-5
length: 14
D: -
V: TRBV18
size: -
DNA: TGTGCCAGCTCACCACTGGGCAACTTCCAGCCCCAGCATTTT
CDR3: CASSPLGNFQPQHF

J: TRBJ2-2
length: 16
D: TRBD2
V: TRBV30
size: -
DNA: TGTGCCTGGAGTAGGAAGCGGGGGGCCCCCACCGGGGAGCTGTTTTTT
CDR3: CAWSRKRGAPTGELFF

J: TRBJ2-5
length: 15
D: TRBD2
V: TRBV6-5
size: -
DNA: TGTGCCAGCAGGCAGACTAGCGGAGAATGGGAGACCCAGTACTTC
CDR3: CASRQTSGEWETQYF

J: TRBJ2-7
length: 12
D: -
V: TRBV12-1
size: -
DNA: TGTGCCAGCAGCTTCTCAGGGGGTGAGCAGTACTTC
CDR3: CASSFSGGEQYF

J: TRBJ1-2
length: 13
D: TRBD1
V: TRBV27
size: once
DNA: TGTGCCAGCAGCTACAGGGGAGGCTATGGCTACACCTTC
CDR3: CASSYRGGYGYTF

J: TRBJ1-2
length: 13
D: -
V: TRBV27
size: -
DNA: TGTGCCAGCAGTTGGGGGCAGAGGGATGGCTACACCTTC
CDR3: CASSWGQRDGYTF

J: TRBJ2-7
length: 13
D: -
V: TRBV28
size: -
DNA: TGTGCCAGCAGCCAACGGGGAACCCACGAGCAGTACTTC
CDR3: CASSQRGTHEQYF

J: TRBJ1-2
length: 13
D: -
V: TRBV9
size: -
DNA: TGTGCCAGCAGCGTCGGCCAGGCCTATGGCTACACCTTC
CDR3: CASSVGQAYGYTF

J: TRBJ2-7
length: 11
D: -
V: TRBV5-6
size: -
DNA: TGTGCCAGCAGCTCAGCCCGGGGGCAGTACTTC
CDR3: CASSSARGQYF

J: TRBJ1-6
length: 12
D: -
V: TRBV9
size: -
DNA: TGTGCCAGCAGAGGGGTCCGGTCACCCCTCCACTTT
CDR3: CASRGVRSPLHF

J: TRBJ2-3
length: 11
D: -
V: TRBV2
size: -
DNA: TGTGCCAGCAGGACTACAGATACGCAGTATTTT
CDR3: CASRTTDTQYF

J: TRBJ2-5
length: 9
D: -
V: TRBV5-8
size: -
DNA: TGTGCCACCCTCGGGACCCAGTACTTC
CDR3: CATLGTQYF

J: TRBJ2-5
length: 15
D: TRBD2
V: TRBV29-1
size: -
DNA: TGCAGCGTGGTGTCTGGCGGGGGGGCCGGAGAGACCCAGTACTTC
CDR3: CSVVSGGGAGETQYF

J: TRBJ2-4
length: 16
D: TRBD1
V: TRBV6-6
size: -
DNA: TGTGCCAGCAGTACGAGGACAGGGGTCCTTCGATACGGGGGGTACTTC
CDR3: CASSTRTGVLRYGGYF